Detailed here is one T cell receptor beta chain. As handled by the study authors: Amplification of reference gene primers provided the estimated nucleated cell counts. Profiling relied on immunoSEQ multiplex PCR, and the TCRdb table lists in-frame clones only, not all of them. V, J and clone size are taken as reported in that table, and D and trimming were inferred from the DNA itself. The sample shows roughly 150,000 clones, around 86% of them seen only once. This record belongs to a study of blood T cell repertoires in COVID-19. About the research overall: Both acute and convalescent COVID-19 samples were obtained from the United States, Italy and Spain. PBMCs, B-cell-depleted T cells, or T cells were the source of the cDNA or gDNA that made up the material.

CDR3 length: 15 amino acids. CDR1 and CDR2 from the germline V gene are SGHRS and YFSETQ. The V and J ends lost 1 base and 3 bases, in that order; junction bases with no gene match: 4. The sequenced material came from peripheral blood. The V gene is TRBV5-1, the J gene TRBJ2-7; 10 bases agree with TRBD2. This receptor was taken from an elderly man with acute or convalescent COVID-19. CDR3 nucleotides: TGCGCCAGCAGCTTGCTGCCTAGCGGGAGCTACGAGCAGTACTTC. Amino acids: CASSLLPSGSYEQYF. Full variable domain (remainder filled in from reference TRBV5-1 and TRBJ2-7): KAGVTQTPRYLIKTRGQQVTLSCSPISGHRSVSWYQQTPGQGLQFLFEYFSETQRNKGNFPGRFSGRQFSNSRSEMNVSTLELGDSALYLCASSLLPSGSYEQYFGPGTRLTVT.